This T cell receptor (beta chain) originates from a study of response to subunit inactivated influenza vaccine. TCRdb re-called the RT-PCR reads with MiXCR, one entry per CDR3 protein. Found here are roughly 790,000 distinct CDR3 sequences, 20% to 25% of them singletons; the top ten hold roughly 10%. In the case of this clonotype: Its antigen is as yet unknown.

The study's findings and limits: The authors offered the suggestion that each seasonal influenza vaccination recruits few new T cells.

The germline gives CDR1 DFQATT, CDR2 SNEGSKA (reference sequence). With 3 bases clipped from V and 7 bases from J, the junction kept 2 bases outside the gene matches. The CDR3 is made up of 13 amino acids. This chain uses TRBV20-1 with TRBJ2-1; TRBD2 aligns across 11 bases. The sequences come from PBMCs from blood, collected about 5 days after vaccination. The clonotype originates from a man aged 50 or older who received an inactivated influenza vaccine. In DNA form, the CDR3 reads TGCAGTGCTAGGGGACTAGCGGAGAATGAGCAGTTCTTC. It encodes CSARGLAENEQFF.